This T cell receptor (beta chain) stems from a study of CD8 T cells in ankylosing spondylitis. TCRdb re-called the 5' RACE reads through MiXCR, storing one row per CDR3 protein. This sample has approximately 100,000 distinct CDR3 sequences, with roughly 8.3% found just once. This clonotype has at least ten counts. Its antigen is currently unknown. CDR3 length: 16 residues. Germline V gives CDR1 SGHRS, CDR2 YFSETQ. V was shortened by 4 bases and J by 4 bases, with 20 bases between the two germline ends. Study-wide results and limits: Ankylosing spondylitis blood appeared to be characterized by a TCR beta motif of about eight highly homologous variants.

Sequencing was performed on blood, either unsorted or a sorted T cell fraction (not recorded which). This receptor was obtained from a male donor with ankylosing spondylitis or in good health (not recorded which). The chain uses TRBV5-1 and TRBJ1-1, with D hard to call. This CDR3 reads CASSPEAGVRGTEAFF. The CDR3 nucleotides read TGCGCCAGCAGCCCTGAGGCCGGGGTACGGGGCACTGAAGCTTTCTTT.